This entry concerns a single TCR beta chain. Sequencing used immunoSEQ multiplex PCR; TCRdb keeps in-frame clones, though not all of them. Of 120,000 to 150,000 clones in the sample, 80% to 90% were seen once. These data are taken from a study of blood T cell repertoires in COVID-19. Germline values: CDR1 SGHTA, CDR2 FQGNSA. This CDR3 is built from 19 residues. V dropped 0 bases and J dropped 0; count of bases not matched to a gene: 7. The chain has TRBV7-2 and TRBJ2-3, with TRBD2 matching 12 bases. The receptor's source is a woman aged 60-70 years with active COVID-19. The sample comprised peripheral blood. The CDR3 DNA is TGTGCCAGCAGCTTAGCGCCACACCTAGCGGGAGGGAGCACAGATACGCAGTATTTT. Amino acids: CASSLAPHLAGGSTDTQYF.